This T cell receptor (beta chain) came from a study of blood T cell repertoires in COVID-19. Study-wide context: Some COVID-19 samples were acute and others convalescent; all came from the United States, Italy and Spain. T cells, B-cell-depleted T cells, or PBMCs supplied cDNA or gDNA.

In the study's own analysis: The assay estimated nucleated cells by amplifying reference gene primers. Sequenced by immunoSEQ multiplex PCR; TCRdb stores in-frame clones only, minus some. Clonal size and the V and J genes are those of that table, whereas D and trimming came from the DNA. The data contain almost 200,000 clones, about 86% of them seen just once; the ten biggest clones take up 0.78%. CDR3 length: 17 amino acids. With 5 bases clipped from V and 5 bases from J, the junction kept 12 bases outside the gene matches. In germline, CDR1 is SGHTA, CDR2 FQGNSA. The chain uses TRBV7-2 and TRBJ2-3, with 11 bases fitting TRBD1. The sample comprised peripheral blood. The sequence derives from a woman in her 70s with acute or convalescent COVID-19. The CDR3 bases are TGTGCCAGCAGCCTCCTAAAGGGACAGGGGGGCAGAGATACGCAGTATTTT. This encodes CASSLLKGQGGRDTQYF.